These 5 T cell receptor beta chains were all obtained from the same sample, sequenced in a study of blood T cell repertoires in COVID-19 (TCRdb year 2020). Library creation used the immunoSEQ multiplex PCR assay. What TCRdb holds here is the immuneACCESS table cut down to in-frame rearrangements. Part of the clones is not present; checked against another copy, under half of the missing clones reflect an unresolved V gene, and the others are unexplained. For this sample the table gives fewer than 250,000 clones, of which 75% to 85% were detected only once. The ten largest make up 4.7% of the sample. Sequenced input: peripheral blood. The receptors here all came from an older woman with acute or convalescent COVID-19.

This clone was seen a single time. The chain has TRBV3-1 (or the pseudogene TRBV3-2) and TRBJ2-7; D might be TRBD2 (5 bases). The V end was cut by 4 bases, the J end by 1 base, with 11 bases between. The CDR3 contains 14 residues. From germline, CDR1 is LGHDT and CDR2 YNNKEL (reference sequence). CDR3 sequence (DNA): TGTGCCAGCAGCCTGGGCGGGTCGTCCTACGAGCAGTACTTC. Amino acids: CASSLGGSSYEQYF.

The rearrangement joins TRBV5-1 to TRBJ2-1; no reliable D call. Germline loops: CDR1 SGHRS, CDR2 YFSETQ. The CDR3 runs to 16 residues. Trimming pared 0 bases from V and 0 bases from J, leaving 10 bases between. CDR3 residues: CASSLALAASYNEQFF. The CDR3 DNA sequence: TGCGCCAGCAGCTTGGCCTTGGCCGCCTCCTACAATGAGCAGTTCTTC.

V gene TRBV7-9 combines with J gene TRBJ2-7, with TRBD2 matching over 13 bases. This CDR3 is 14 amino acids long. The J segment lost 4 bases and the V segment lost 4 bases, leaving 1 base of the junction unmatched. Germline-derived CDR1 and CDR2 are SEHNR and FQNEAQ (reference sequence). The CDR3 reads CASSWTSGGYEQYF. CDR3 coding DNA: TGTGCCAGCAGCTGGACTAGCGGGGGATACGAGCAGTACTTC.

V usage is TRBV24-1 and J usage is TRBJ2-7; no definite D call. Germline CDR1 reads KGHDR; CDR2 reads SFDVKD. V lost 1 base to trimming and J lost 6 bases, with 6 bases between them. This CDR3 is built from 12 residues. The CDR3: CATSDFRGEQYF. The CDR3 DNA reads TGTGCCACCAGTGATTTCAGAGGCGAGCAGTACTTC.

This sequence joins TRBV20-1 and TRBJ2-7; D is perhaps TRBD1 (5 bases). Germline V gene sequence: CDR1 DFQATT, CDR2 SNEGSKA (reference sequence). The ends were cut back, 3 bases at V and 5 bases at J, with 17 bases in the middle. This CDR3 region has 14 residues. The CDR3 region has the DNA TGCAGTGCTAGTTATCAGGGTTTCGCCAACGAGCAGTACTTC. This encodes CSASYQGFANEQYF.